Described below is a single T cell receptor beta chain sequence and its context. What antigen it recognizes has not been identified. No per-base quality is available; no much larger clone lies one base away. Library construction relied on the immunoSEQ multiplex PCR assay. In the paper's pipeline: A statistical classification framework was developed to diagnose cytomegalovirus status using the catalog of TCR beta chain sequences. The source is immuneACCESS, and TCRdb retained only in-frame sequences with V and J called. Part of the clones is not carried over; for the studies checked, unresolved V genes explain less than half of this, and the remainder is unexplained. The DNA gave D and trimming, while V, J and clone size come from that table. A total of approximately 64,000 clones appear in this sample, 80% to 90% of them only once. The ten most abundant clones make up over 1.5% of the sample. The sample originates from a study of cytomegalovirus exposure and HLA in healthy donors listed by TCRdb under 2017. A note on the overall study: According to a later analysis, one platform produced both the roughly 120 validation repertoires and the roughly 640 repertoires of the first cohort. The study aimed to test whether cataloging public T cell receptors could reveal signatures of past pathogen exposure. A separate validation cohort of roughly 110 different subjects was used in addition to the approximately 610-subject first cohort. To predict cytomegalovirus infection status, the study combined high-throughput TCR immunosequencing, statistical association of individual TCRs with disease status, and machine learning. The research as a whole found: The classifier was reported to diagnose cytomegalovirus status with high specificity and sensitivity in both the original and validation cohorts. The validation cohort had no HLA typing available for a later analysis, so co-occurrence within that cohort was assessed over all 120 or so repertoires. In the study, some 160 TCR beta chains were listed as associated with cytomegalovirus. Three of the identified cytomegalovirus-associated TCR beta chains were confirmed in vitro to be specific for cytomegalovirus antigens. It was suggested by the authors that the approach could potentially be generalized to other disease states and immunological phenotypes. A later analysis found that TCRs clustered in the first cohort also tended to co-occur in the 110 or so validation repertoires, with more than 90% of cluster scores above 0. Most TCR sequences were seen in very few donors, while some public TCRs were found in many individuals.

Separate from the roughly 650-subject first cohort, the validation cohort of about 110 subjects was the group to which the donors belonged. CDR3 length: 14 amino acids, cysteine to phenylalanine. Left in the record is the CDR3 DNA by itself, 42 bases read in frame from the first base. A distance of 8 bases separates the germline ends of V and J, which lose 3 bases and 2 bases respectively. This receptor was obtained from a woman under 30 in good health and CMV-seronegative. Sequencing was carried out using PBMCs. The rearrangement combines TRBV23-1 with TRBJ1-5, with no confidently assigned D gene. TRBV23-1 is recorded as an ORF, its role being uncertain. At the DNA level, the sequence is TGCGCCAGCAGTCAGTCCGGGGGCAATCAGCCCCAGCATTTT. This gives the protein CASSQSGGNQPQHF.